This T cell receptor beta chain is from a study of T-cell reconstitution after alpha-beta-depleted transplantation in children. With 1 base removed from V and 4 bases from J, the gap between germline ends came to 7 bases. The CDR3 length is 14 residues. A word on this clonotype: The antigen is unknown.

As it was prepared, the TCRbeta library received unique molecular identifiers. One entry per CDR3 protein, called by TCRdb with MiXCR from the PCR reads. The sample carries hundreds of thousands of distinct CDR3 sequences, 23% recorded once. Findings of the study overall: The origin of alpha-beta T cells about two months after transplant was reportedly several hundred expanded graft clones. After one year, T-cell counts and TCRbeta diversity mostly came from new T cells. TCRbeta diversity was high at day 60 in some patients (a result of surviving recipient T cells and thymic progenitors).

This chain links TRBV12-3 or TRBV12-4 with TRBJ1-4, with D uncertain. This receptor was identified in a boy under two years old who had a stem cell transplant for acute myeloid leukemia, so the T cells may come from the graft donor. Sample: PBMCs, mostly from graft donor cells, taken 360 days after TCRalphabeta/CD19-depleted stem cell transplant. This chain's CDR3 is CASSLGLNNEKLFF. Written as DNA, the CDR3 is TGTGCCAGCAGTTTAGGTCTGAATAATGAAAAACTGTTTTTT.